This T cell receptor (beta chain) was sequenced in a study of OX40 agonist ivuxolimab in advanced cancers. On the study more broadly: Patients in dose escalation had liver, melanoma, kidney or head and neck cancers. A male proportion of about 80% was recorded, with mean age roughly 62 years and range about 20 to 79. Study results and limitations: The authors also found low normalized T-cell clonal expansion in some nonresponders.

Comments on this clone: The antigen is not known.

People who had autoimmune disease history or systemic immunosuppression were excluded. The V gene lost 0 bases and the J gene lost 4 bases, with 7 bases spanning the gap. This CDR3 is built from 13 residues. Germline lookup yields CDR1 SGHRS and CDR2 YFSETQ. Method: immunoSEQ multiplex PCR; TCRdb's copy keeps in-frame clones and lacks some. The sample holds around 11,000 clones, roughly 69% seen once. Sequencing used CD4+ or CD8+ T cells sorted from blood, obtained in a trial of the OX40 agonist ivuxolimab. The source is an adult with an advanced solid tumor such as melanoma, head and neck, liver or kidney cancer. The chain has TRBV5-1 and TRBJ1-2, with TRBD1 as a possible D gene (6 bases). The CDR3 here is CASSLGDTYGYTF. The CDR3 coding sequence is TGCGCCAGCAGCTTGGGGGACACCTATGGCTACACCTTC.